These 9 T cell receptor beta chains share one sample of origin, sequenced in a study of regulatory T cells in long-lasting Graves disease. Through Arm-PCR of CDR3 regions and iRepertoire HTBI primers, TCR beta libraries were built. TCRdb reprocessed the multiplex PCR reads via MiXCR and lists one record per CDR3 protein. The table shows over 250,000 distinct CDR3 sequences, with 22% occurring only once. The time point denotes: persistent/refractory GD, antithyroid drugs over 5 years with positive TRAb. Extracted PBMC RNA gave rise to the TCR library. The sample in question was peripheral blood mononuclear cells (PBMCs), obtained when the disease was refractory, from a patient treated with antithyroid drugs. The receptors come from a female donor with Graves disease.

This clonotype was seen a few times. This chain uses TRBV7-9 with TRBJ2-7; 15 bases are a match to TRBD2. Germline V gene lookup returns CDR1 SEHNR and CDR2 FQNEAQ (reference sequence). The ends lost 5 bases at V and 0 bases at J; junction bases unmatched: 5. The CDR3 contains 17 residues. The CDR3, as DNA: TGTGCCAGCAGCCCGGGACTAGCGGGGGGAAGCTCCTACGAGCAGTACTTC. Protein product: CASSPGLAGGSSYEQYF.

This clonotype has ten or more counts. The chain combines TRBV28 with TRBJ2-7; 10 nucleotides match TRBD1. Germline loops: CDR1 MDHEN, CDR2 SYDVKM. J lost 6 bases, V lost 2 bases, and 4 bases had no gene match. The CDR3 length is 14 residues. CDR3 DNA: TGTGCCAGCAGTTTACCCGGGACAGGGGTCGAGCAGTACTTC. Protein: CASSLPGTGVEQYF.

In its sample, this clonotype was seen a few times. The V call is TRBV28, the J call TRBJ2-7; tentative D call: TRBD1 (5 bases). CDR1 and CDR2 (germline): MDHEN, SYDVKM. The CDR3 contains 19 residues. Trimming left V 3 bases short and J 4 bases short, with 28 bases between. The CDR3 here is CASSFPSPATASSMYEQYF. CDR3 coding DNA: TGTGCCAGCAGTTTTCCTTCTCCTGCGACAGCCTCCTCCATGTACGAGCAGTACTTC.

The chain recombines TRBV9 with TRBJ2-7, with D perhaps TRBD1 (5 bases). Germline CDR1 reads SGDLS; CDR2 reads YYNGEE. V was shortened by 4 bases and J by 0 bases, with 17 bases between the two germline ends. This CDR3 has 16 residues. The CDR3 DNA follows: TGTGCCAGCAGCCCTGGGGCGGCCTTGGGCTCCTACGAGCAGTACTTC. Amino acids: CASSPGAALGSYEQYF.

This clonotype was seen a handful of times. The chain employs TRBV29-1 and TRBJ2-7; no clear D gene. Looked up from germline, CDR1 is SQVTM and CDR2 is ANQGSEA. The CDR3 totals 13 residues. V was shortened by 7 bases and J by 0 bases, with 13 bases between the two germline ends. The DNA for the CDR3 is TGCAGCGGGGTAGACGTAAGCTCCTACGAGCAGTACTTC. This codes for CSGVDVSSYEQYF.

This clonotype appeared a few times. The CDR3 sequence is CSARRGQDSTEAFF. In nucleotides, the CDR3 is TGCAGCGCCCGCCGAGGACAGGACAGCACTGAAGCTTTCTTT. The genes are TRBV29-1 and TRBJ1-1, with 7 bases identical to TRBD1. CDR1 is SQVTM and CDR2 is ANQGSEA in the germline V gene. CDR3 length: 14 residues. The V segment lost 7 bases and the J segment 4 bases; nucleotides outside the gene matches: 12.

J is TRBJ2-2 and V is TRBV30, with D possibly being TRBD1 (5 bases). This CDR3 spans 15 amino acids. Germline CDR1 reads GTSNPN; CDR2 reads SVGIG (reference sequence). Trimming removed 0 bases from V and 7 bases from J, with 15 bases in between. As DNA, the CDR3 is TGTGCCTGGAGTGTACCATGGGGCGCTTTCGGGGAGCTGTTTTTT. The encoded protein is CAWSVPWGAFGELFF.

There are many counts of this clonotype. The chain carries TRBV7-2 and TRBJ1-2; tentative D call: TRBD1 (6 bases). V was shortened by 2 bases and J by 4 bases, with 14 bases between the two germline ends. CDR1 SGHTA and CDR2 FQGNSA come from the germline V gene. The CDR3 runs 15 residues. CDR3 nucleotides: TGTGCCAGCAGCTTATCCGGGGGCAGTAGCTATGGCTACACCTTC. Amino acids: CASSLSGGSSYGYTF.

The chain employs TRBV25-1 and TRBJ2-3; 7 bases are a match to TRBD1. The CDR3 consists of 15 residues. The V and J ends lost 4 bases and 3 bases, in that order; junction bases with no gene match: 7. Germline V gene lookup returns CDR1 MGHDK and CDR2 SYGVNS. CDR3 bases: TGTGCCAGCAGTGCGACAGGGATAAGGACAGATACGCAGTATTTT. Translating it yields CASSATGIRTDTQYF.